This TCR beta chain was sequenced for a study of CD8+ T cells in alopecia areata. Study background: Treated patients were dosed with oral tofacitinib, taking 5 to 10 mg twice daily.

This clone was observed a single time. What it recognizes is unknown. Reverse transcription of extracted RNA yielded cDNA, which provided the sequencing template. TCRdb keeps only in-frame clones here, not all; method: immunoSEQ multiplex PCR. This repertoire shows 150,000 or so clones, 86% found once; its top ten account for approximately 13%. Regarding the study as a whole: Scalp clonality, along with expanded CD8+ clones among the top 100, was significantly decreased by tofacitinib. It was observed that many expanded lesional clones persisted in scalp and blood during tofacitinib. Association of baseline CD8+ expansion with response is uncertain owing to one nonresponder.

Sample treatment: oral pan-JAK inhibitor, 5-10 mg twice daily. The sample consisted of CD8+ T cells sorted from blood, taken at week 4, from a patient treated with tofacitinib. The sequence was obtained from a human donor with alopecia areata.

CDR3 residues: CASSFRGADYEQYF. In DNA, the CDR3 is TGTGCCAGCAGCTTTAGAGGGGCCGACTACGAGCAGTACTTC. The rearrangement links TRBV9 to TRBJ2-7; D tentatively reads TRBD1 or TRBD2 (5 bases each). Germline CDR1 is SGDLS and CDR2 is YYNGEE. This CDR3 region has 14 residues. V was pared by 4 bases and J by 3 bases, with 14 bases between. Variable domain in full (rest from reference TRBV9 and TRBJ2-7): DSGVTQTPKHLITATGQRVTLRCSPRSGDLSVYWYQQSLDQGLQFLIQYYNGEERAKGNILERFSAQQFPDLHSELNLSSLELGDSALYFCASSFRGADYEQYFGPGTRLTVT.